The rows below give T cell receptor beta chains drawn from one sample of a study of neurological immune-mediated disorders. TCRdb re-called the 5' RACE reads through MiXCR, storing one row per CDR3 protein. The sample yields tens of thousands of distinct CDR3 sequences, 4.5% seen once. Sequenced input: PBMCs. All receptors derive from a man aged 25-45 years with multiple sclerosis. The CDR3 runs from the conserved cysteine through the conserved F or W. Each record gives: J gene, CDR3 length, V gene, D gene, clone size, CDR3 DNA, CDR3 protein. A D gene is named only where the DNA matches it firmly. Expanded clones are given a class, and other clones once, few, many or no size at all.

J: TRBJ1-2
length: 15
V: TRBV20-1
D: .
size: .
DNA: TGCAGTGCTAGTTACAGAGGGGCGGTGAACTATGGCTACACCTTC
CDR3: CSASYRGAVNYGYTF

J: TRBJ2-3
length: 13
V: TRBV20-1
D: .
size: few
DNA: TGCAGTTGGACGGGGGGCTCCACAGATACGCAGTATTTT
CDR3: CSWTGGSTDTQYF

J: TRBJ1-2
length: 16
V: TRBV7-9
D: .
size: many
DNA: TGTGCCAGCAGCTCAGCTGGGCGGAGCAAGGCCTATGGCTACACCTTC
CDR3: CASSSAGRSKAYGYTF

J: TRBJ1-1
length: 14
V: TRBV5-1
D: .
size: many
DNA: TGCGCCAGCAGCTCCACCGGAACGTTCACTGAAGCTTTCTTT
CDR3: CASSSTGTFTEAFF

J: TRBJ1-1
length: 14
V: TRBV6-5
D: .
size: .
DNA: TGTGCCAGCAGTTACTCCGGCTCGAAGGATGAAGCTTTCTTT
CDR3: CASSYSGSKDEAFF

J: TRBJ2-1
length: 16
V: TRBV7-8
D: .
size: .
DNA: TGTGCCAGCAGCTTAAGGTCGCGGGGGCTAAGGGGTGAGCAGTTCTTC
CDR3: CASSLRSRGLRGEQFF

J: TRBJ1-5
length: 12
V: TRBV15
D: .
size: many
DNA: TGTGCCACCAGCAGAGATAGGCAGCCCCAGCATTTT
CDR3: CATSRDRQPQHF

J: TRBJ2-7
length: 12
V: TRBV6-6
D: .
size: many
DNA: TGTGCCAGCAGTCCCAACCCTTACGAGCAGTACTTC
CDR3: CASSPNPYEQYF

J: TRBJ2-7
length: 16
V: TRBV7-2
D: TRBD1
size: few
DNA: TGTGCCAGCAGCTCTCGGGGACAGGGGGCAAGATACGAGCAGTACTTC
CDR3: CASSSRGQGARYEQYF

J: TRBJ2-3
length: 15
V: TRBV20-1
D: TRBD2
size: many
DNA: TGCAGTGCTAGCAAGGCTAGCGGGGGATTATATACGCAGTATTTT
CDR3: CSASKASGGLYTQYF

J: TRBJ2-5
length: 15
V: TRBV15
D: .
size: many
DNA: TGTGCCACCAGCAACAGACTAGAATCATCAGAGACCCAGTACTTC
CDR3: CATSNRLESSETQYF

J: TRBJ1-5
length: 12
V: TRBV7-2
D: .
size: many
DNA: TGTGCCAGCAGCTTTCGGTCCCAGCCCCAGCATTTT
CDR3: CASSFRSQPQHF

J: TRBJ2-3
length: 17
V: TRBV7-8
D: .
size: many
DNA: TGTGCCAGCAGCTTCGAAGGGGAGAGGGGGTACACAGATACGCAGTATTTT
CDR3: CASSFEGERGYTDTQYF

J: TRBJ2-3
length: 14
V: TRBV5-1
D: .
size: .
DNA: TGCGCCAGCAGTGGCGGGGAAGTTACAGATACGCAGTATTTT
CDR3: CASSGGEVTDTQYF

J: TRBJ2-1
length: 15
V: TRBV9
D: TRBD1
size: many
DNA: TGTGCCAGCAGGGCCGGGACAGGGAGTTACAATGAGCAGTTCTTC
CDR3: CASRAGTGSYNEQFF

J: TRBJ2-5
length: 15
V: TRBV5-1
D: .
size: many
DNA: TGCGCCAGCAGCCAGTCCGGACATAACCAAGAGACCCAGTACTTC
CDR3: CASSQSGHNQETQYF

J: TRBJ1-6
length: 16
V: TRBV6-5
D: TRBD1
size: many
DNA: TGTGCCAGCAGTTCCCTCGGGACAGGGGAAAATTCACCCCTCCACTTT
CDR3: CASSSLGTGENSPLHF

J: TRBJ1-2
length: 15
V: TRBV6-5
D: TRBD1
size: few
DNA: TGTGCCAGCAGTTACTCTGGACAGGGGTTGTATGGCTACACCTTC
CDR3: CASSYSGQGLYGYTF

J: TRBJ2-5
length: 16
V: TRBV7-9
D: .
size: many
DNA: TGTGCCAGCAGCTTAGTAGGTCGTTTGGGACAAGAGACCCAGTACTTC
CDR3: CASSLVGRLGQETQYF

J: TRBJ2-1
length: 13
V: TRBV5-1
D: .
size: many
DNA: TGCGCCAGCGCCCGGGGGCAGGGAAATGAGCAGTTCTTC
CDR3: CASARGQGNEQFF

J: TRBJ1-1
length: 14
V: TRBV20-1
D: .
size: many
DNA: TGCAGTGCTAGACCCCATAGGTTGAACACTGAAGCTTTCTTT
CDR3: CSARPHRLNTEAFF

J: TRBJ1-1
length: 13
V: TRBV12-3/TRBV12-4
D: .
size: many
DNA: TGTGCCAGCAGTTTATACAGGCGGACTGAAGCTTTCTTT
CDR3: CASSLYRRTEAFF

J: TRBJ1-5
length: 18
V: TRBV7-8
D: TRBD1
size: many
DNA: TGTGCCAGCAGCTCCCCAGGGACAGGGCCCTTTCGAGGTCAGCCCCAGCATTTT
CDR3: CASSSPGTGPFRGQPQHF

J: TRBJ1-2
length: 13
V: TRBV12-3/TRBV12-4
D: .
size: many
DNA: TGTGCCAGCAGTTTACTCGTAAACTATGGCTACACCTTC
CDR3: CASSLLVNYGYTF

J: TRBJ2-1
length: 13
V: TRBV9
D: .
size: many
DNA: TGTGCCAGCAGCGGGCGGACGGCCAATGAGCAGTTCTTC
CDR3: CASSGRTANEQFF

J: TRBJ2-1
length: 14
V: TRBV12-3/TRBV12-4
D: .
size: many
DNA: TGTGCCAGCAGCCCTCGGCAGGGCTACAATGAGCAGTTCTTC
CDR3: CASSPRQGYNEQFF

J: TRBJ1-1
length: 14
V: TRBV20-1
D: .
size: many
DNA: TGCAGTGCTAGAGAATGGGGGATGTACACTGAAGCTTTCTTT
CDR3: CSAREWGMYTEAFF

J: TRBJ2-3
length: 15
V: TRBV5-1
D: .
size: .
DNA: TGCGCCAGCAGCTTGGCGGTCCGAACAACAGATACGCAGTATTTT
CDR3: CASSLAVRTTDTQYF

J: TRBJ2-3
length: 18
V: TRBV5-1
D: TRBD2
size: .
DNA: TGCGCCAGCAGCGTGGTCCCCGCCGGGACTAGCGGGGGAGATACGCAGTATTTT
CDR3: CASSVVPAGTSGGDTQYF

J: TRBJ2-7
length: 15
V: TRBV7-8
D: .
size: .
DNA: TGTGCCAGCAGCTTGTGGCTCGAAAGGTACTACGAGCAGTACTTC
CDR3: CASSLWLERYYEQYF

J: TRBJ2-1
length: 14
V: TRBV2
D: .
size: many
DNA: TGTGCCAGCAGTCCCATAAACTGGGGCAATGAGCAGTTCTTC
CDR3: CASSPINWGNEQFF

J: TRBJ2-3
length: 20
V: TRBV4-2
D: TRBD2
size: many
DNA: TGTGCCAGCAGCCAAGAGGCTAGCGGGGGTTTCCTTACTAGCACAGATACGCAGTATTTT
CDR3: CASSQEASGGFLTSTDTQYF

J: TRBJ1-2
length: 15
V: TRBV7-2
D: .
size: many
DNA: TGTGCCAGCAGCTTAGTATGGTACAGGGACTATGGCTACACCTTC
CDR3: CASSLVWYRDYGYTF

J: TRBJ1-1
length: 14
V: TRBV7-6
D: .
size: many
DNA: TGTGCCAGCAGCTTAGGACATCAGAACACTGAAGCTTTCTTT
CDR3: CASSLGHQNTEAFF

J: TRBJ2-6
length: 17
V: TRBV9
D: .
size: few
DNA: TGTGCCAGCAGCGTAGCTAGGGACATCTCTGGGGCCAACGTCCTGACTTTC
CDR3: CASSVARDISGANVLTF

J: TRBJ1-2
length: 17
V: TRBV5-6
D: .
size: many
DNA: TGTGCCAGCAGCTTGGTCATCCAGGGAGGGGTTCTATATGGCTACACCTTC
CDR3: CASSLVIQGGVLYGYTF

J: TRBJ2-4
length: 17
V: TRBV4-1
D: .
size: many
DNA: TGCGCCAGCAGCCAAGAGGCGGACAGCTTAGCCAAAAACATTCAGTACTTC
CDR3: CASSQEADSLAKNIQYF

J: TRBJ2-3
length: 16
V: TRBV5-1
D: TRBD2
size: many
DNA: TGCGCCAGCAGCCTAGGGACTAGCGGGGCCACAGATACGCAGTATTTT
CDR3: CASSLGTSGATDTQYF

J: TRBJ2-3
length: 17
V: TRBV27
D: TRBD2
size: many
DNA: TGTGCCAGCAGGCGACTAGCGGGGGGCGACAGCACAGATACGCAGTATTTT
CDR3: CASRRLAGGDSTDTQYF

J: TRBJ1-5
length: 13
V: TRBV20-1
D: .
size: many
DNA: TGCAGTGCTAGAGGAGGGGGGGATCAGCCCCAGCATTTT
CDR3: CSARGGGDQPQHF

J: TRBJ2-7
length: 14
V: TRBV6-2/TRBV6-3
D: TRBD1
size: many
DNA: TGTGCCAGCAGGATACGACAGGGGCACTACGAGCAGTACTTC
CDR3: CASRIRQGHYEQYF

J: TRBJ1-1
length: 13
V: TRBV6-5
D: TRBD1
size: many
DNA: TGTGCCAGCAGTCACCGACAGGGCGGCGAAGCTTTCTTT
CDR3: CASSHRQGGEAFF

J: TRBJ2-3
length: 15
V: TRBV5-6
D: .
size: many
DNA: TGTGCCAGCAGCTTGGACCTCACGAACACAGATACGCAGTATTTT
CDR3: CASSLDLTNTDTQYF

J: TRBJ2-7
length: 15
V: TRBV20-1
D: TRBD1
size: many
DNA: TGCAGTGCTAGAGATCGGGACAGATGGTACGACGAGCAGTACTTC
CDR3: CSARDRDRWYDEQYF

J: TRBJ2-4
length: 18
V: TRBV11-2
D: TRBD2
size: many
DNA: TGTGCCAGCAGCCACACGGTGCGGGGGGGTCTAGCCAAAAACATTCAGTACTTC
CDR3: CASSHTVRGGLAKNIQYF

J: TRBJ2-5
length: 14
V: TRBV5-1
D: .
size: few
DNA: TGCGCCAGCAGCTCCTACAGGGTAGAGGAGACCCAGTACTTC
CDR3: CASSSYRVEETQYF

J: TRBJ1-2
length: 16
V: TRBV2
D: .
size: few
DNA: TGTGCCAGCAAATCAGGGATCACCGCCGGGAACTATGGCTACACCTTC
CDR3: CASKSGITAGNYGYTF

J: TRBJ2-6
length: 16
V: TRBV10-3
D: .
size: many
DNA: TGTGCCATCAGTGAATCGACCGCTCGCGGGGCCAACGTCCTGACTTTC
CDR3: CAISESTARGANVLTF

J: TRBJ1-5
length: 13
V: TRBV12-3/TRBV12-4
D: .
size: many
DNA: TGTGCCAGCAGTTCCCCGCAGGGGCAGCCCCAGAATTTT
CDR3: CASSSPQGQPQNF

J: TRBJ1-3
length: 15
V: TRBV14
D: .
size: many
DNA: TGTGCCAGCAGCCAAGGGACCGTCTCTGGAAACACCATATATTTT
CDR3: CASSQGTVSGNTIYF

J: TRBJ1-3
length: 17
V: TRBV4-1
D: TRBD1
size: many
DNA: TGCGCCAGCAGCCGCGCCGAGACAGGGGGCACTGGAAACACCATATATTTT
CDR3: CASSRAETGGTGNTIYF

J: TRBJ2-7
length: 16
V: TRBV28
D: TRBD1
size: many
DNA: TGTGCCAGCAGCCAGGGGCTCGGGACAGGGGATTACGAGCAGTACTTC
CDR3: CASSQGLGTGDYEQYF

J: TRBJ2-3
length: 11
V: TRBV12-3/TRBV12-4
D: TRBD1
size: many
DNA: TGTGCCAGCAGTTCTCGACAGGGGAGGTATTTT
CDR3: CASSSRQGRYF

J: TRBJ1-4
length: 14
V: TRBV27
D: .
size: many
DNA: TGTGCCAGCAGTTTATTGGCGGGGAGTGAAAAACTGTTTTTT
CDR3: CASSLLAGSEKLFF

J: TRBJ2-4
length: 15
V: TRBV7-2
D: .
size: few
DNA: TGTGCCAGCAGCTCGGACAGACTAGCCAAAAACATTCAGTACTTC
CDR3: CASSSDRLAKNIQYF

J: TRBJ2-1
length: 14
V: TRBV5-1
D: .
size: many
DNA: TGCGCCAGCAGCTTGGAGTACGGCTACAATGAGCAGTTCTTC
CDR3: CASSLEYGYNEQFF

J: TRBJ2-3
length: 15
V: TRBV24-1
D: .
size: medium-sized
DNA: TGTGCCACCAGTGCAGCTGGGGGGAGCACAGATACGCAGTATTTT
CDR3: CATSAAGGSTDTQYF

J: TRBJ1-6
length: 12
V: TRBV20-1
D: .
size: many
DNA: TGCAGTGCTGCTTCAGGGGATTCACCCCTCCACTTT
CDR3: CSAASGDSPLHF

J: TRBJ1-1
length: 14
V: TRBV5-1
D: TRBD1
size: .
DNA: TGCGCCAGCAGTTCCCAGGGGGCTGACACTGAAGCTTTCTTT
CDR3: CASSSQGADTEAFF

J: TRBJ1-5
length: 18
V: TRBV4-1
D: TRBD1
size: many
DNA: TGCGCCAGCAGCCAAGGGACTACAGGGGGCCAAGGGAATCAGCCCCAGCATTTT
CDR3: CASSQGTTGGQGNQPQHF